Here is one T cell receptor beta chain with its context. The data were taken from a study of blood T cell repertoires in COVID-19. Germline loops: CDR1 SGDLS, CDR2 YYNGEE. The CDR3 is 13 residues long. The ends were cut back, 4 bases at V and 7 bases at J, with 11 bases in the middle. Assay: immunoSEQ multiplex PCR; the TCRdb copy retains only in-frame clones and omits some. The data contain some 300,000 clones, about 90% of them singletons. Participants came from fewer than 25 US areas, aged about 18 to 89 years. Donors were grouped by their self-reported clinical history. The genes are TRBV9 and TRBJ2-2, with a tentative D call TRBD2 (5 bases). This TCR derives from a woman aged 18-29 years with acute COVID-19. The source material was PBMCs or T cells enriched from blood (not recorded which). The CDR3 DNA follows: TGTGCCAGCAGCATTACTAGTAGCGGGGAGCTGTTTTTT. Its translation is CASSITSSGELFF.